This TCR beta chain was sequenced in a study of T cell repertoires in cytomegalovirus infection. Study-wide background: Matching HLA type, along with CMV infection, was indicated by public TCR beta signatures. Points from the study as a whole: Dominating the ex vivo response were HLA-C-restricted CMV-specific TCR beta clonotypes. Accumulated public TCR beta family frequency recognized individuals carrying CMV together with the relevant HLA.

Via MiXCR, TCRdb re-called the reads, giving one row per CDR3 protein. The sample consists of about 180,000 distinct CDR3 sequences, roughly a sixth of them appearing once. Concerning this clonotype: No antigen is known for it.

Material: CD8+ T cells from PBMCs. This TCR was sampled from a human donor in good health (CMV status not recorded). Some clones in this sample may be carry-over from other donors' samples.

This CDR3 is CASSLLWGDLMNSSYNEQFF. CDR3 nucleotides: TGTGCCAGCAGCTTACTGTGGGGGGACCTTATGAATAGCTCCTACAATGAGCAGTTCTTC. J is TRBJ2-1 and V is TRBV7-8; tentative D call: TRBD2 (6 bases). The ends were cut back, 2 bases at V and 0 bases at J, with 23 bases in the middle. The CDR3 has 20 residues. From germline, CDR1 is SGHVS and CDR2 FQNEAQ. Full variable domain (missing parts from reference TRBV7-8 and TRBJ2-1): GAGVSQSPRYKVAKRGQDVALRCDPISGHVSLFWYQQALGQGPEFLTYFQNEAQLDKSGLPSDRFFAERPEGSVSTLKIQRTQQEDSAVYLCASSLLWGDLMNSSYNEQFFGPGTRLTVL.